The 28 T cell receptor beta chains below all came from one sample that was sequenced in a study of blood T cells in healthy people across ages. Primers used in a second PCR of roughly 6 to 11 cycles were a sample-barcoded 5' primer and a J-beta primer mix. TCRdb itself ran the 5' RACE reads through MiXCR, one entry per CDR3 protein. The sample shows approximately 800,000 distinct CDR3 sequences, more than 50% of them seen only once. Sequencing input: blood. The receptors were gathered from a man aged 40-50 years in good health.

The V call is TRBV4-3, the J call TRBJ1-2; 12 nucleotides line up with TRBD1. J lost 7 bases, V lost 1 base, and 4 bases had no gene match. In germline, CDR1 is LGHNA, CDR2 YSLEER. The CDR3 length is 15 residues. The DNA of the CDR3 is TGCGCCAGCAGCCAAGGGGGGACAGGGGGCCCTGGCTACACCTTC. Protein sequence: CASSQGGTGGPGYTF.

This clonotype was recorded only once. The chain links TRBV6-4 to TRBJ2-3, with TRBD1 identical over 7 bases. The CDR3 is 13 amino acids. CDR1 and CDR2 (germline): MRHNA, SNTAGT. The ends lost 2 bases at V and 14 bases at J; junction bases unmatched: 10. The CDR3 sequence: CASSDSRQGALYF. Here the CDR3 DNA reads TGTGCCAGCAGTGACAGTCGACAGGGTGCACTGTATTTT.

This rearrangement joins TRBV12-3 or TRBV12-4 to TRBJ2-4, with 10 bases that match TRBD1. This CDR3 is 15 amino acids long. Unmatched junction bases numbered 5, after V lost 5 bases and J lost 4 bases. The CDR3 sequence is CASSPEGQGKNIQYF. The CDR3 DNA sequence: TGTGCCAGCAGTCCCGAGGGACAGGGGAAAAACATTCAGTACTTC.

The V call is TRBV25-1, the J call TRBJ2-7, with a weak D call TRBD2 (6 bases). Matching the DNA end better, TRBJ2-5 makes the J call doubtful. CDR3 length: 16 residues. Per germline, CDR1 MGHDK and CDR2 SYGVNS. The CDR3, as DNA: TGTGCCAGCACCCCAGGGAGGCTCCCGGTGGGAGAGACCCAGTACTTC. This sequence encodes CASTPGRLPVGETQYF.

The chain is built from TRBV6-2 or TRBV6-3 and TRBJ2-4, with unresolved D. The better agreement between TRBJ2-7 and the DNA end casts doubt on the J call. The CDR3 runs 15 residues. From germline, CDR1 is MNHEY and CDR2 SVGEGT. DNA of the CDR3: TGTGCCAGCAGTCCTCTATGGGCTGAGACCTACGAGCAGTACTTC. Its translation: CASSPLWAETYEQYF.

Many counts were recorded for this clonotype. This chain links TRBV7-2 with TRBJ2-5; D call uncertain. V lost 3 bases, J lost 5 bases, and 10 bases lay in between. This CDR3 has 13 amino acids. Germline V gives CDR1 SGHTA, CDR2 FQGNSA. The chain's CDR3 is CASSLRPRETQYF. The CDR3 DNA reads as TGTGCCAGCAGCTTGCGGCCCCGGGAGACCCAGTACTTC.

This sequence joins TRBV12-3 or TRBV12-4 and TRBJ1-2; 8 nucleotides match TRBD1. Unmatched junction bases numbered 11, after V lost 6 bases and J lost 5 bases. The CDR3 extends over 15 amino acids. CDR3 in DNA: TGTGCCAGCAGGGACTCCGGGACAGGTGGATATGGCTACACCTTC. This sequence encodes CASRDSGTGGYGYTF.

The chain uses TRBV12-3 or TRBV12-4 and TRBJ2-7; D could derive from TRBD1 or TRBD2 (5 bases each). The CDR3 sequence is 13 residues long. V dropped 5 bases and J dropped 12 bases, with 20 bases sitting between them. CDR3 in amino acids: CASSGDPAFQRYF. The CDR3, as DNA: TGTGCCAGCAGTGGGGACCCCGCCTTTCAGCGGTACTTC.

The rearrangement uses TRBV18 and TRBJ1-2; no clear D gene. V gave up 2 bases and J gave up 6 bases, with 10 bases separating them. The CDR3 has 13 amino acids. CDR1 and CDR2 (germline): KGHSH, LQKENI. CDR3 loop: CASSPGNADGYTF. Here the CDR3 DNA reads TGTGCCAGCTCACCAGGGAACGCGGATGGCTACACCTTC. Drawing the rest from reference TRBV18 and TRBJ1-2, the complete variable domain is NAGVMQNPRHLVRRRGQEARLRCSPMKGHSHVYWYRQLPEEGLKFMVYLQKENIIDESGMPKERFSAEFPKEGPSILRIQQVVRGDSAAYFCASSPGNADGYTFGSGTRLTVV.

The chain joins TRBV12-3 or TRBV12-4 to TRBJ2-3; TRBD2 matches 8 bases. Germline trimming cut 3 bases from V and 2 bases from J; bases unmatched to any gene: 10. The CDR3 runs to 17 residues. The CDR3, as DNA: TGTGCCAGCAGTTTTTTTTCCTGGCGGGGGGACACAGATACGCAGTATTTT. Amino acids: CASSFFSWRGDTDTQYF.

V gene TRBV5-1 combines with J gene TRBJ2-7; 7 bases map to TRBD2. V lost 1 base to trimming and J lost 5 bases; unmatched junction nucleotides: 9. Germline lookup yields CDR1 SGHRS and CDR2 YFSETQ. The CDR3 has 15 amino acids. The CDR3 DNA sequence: TGCGCCAGCAGCTTGCTTACTAGCGTCCGGGACGAGCAGTACTTC. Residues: CASSLLTSVRDEQYF.

The CDR3 is CASSYSTQTSGGHLRSDTQYF. The DNA for the CDR3 is TGTGCCAGCAGTTACTCGACCCAAACTAGCGGGGGCCACCTTAGGTCAGATACGCAGTATTTT. The chain couples TRBV6-5 to TRBJ2-3, with 11 positions matching TRBD2. The germline CDR1 and CDR2 sequences are MNHEY and SVGAGI. V dropped 0 bases and J dropped 4; count of bases not matched to a gene: 18. The CDR3 runs to 21 residues.

The CDR3, as DNA: TGTGCCAGCAGTTTACATGATTGGGGGTCTCCCTTTAGGGGGTACACCTTC. As protein: CASSLHDWGSPFRGYTF. V is TRBV12-3 or TRBV12-4 and J is TRBJ1-2; a possible D gene is TRBD1 (6 bases). The CDR3 runs to 17 residues. The ends were cut back, 2 bases at V and 11 bases at J, with 27 bases in the middle.

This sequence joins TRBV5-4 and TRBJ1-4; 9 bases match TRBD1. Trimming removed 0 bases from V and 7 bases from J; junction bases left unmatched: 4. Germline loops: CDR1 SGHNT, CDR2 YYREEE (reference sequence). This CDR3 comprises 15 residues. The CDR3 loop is CASSLAGQGTEKLFF. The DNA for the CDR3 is TGTGCCAGCAGCTTGGCGGGACAGGGAACTGAAAAACTGTTTTTT. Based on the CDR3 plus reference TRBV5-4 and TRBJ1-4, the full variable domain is ETGVTQSPTHLIKTRGQQVTLRCSSQSGHNTVSWYQQALGQGPQFIFQYYREEENGRGNFPPRFSGLQFPNYSSELNVNALELDDSALYLCASSLAGQGTEKLFFGSGTQLSVL.

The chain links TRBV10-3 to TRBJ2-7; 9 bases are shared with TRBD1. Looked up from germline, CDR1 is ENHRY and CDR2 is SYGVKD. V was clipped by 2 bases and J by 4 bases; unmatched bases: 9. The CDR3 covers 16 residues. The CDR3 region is CAISEPGQGFGYEQYF. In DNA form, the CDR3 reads TGTGCCATCAGTGAGCCGGGACAGGGTTTCGGTTACGAGCAGTACTTC.

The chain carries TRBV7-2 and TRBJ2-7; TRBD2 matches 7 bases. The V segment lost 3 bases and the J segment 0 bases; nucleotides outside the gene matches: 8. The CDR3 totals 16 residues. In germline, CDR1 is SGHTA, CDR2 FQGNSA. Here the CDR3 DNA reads TGTGCCAGCAGCTTTGGGGGGGGATTAAGCTCCTACGAGCAGTACTTC. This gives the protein CASSFGGGLSSYEQYF.

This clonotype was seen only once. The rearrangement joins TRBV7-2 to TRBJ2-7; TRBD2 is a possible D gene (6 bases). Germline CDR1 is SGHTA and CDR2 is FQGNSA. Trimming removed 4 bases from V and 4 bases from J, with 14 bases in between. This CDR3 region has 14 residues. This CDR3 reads CASSSLGRGYEQYF. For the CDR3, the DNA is TGTGCCAGCAGCTCCCTCGGGCGGGGATACGAGCAGTACTTC. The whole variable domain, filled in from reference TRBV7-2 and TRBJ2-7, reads GAGVSQSPSNKVTEKGKDVELRCDPISGHTALYWYRQSLGQGLEFLIYFQGNSAPDKSGLPSDRFSAERTGGSVSTLTIQRTQQEDSAVYLCASSSLGRGYEQYFGPGTRLTVT.

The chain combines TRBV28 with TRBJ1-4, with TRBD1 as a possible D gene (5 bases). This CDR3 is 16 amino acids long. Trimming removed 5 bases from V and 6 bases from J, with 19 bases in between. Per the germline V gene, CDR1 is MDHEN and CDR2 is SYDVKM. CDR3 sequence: CASSPLGGKGDEKLFF. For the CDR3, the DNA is TGTGCCAGCAGTCCCCTCGGGGGTAAGGGAGATGAAAAACTGTTTTTT.

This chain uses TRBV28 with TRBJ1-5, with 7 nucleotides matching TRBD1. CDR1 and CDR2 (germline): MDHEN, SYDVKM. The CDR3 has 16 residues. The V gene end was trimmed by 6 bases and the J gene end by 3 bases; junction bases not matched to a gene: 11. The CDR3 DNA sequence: TGTGCCAGCAGCCCCATAGGGACAGCTTTCAATCAGCCCCAGCATTTT. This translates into CASSPIGTAFNQPQHF.

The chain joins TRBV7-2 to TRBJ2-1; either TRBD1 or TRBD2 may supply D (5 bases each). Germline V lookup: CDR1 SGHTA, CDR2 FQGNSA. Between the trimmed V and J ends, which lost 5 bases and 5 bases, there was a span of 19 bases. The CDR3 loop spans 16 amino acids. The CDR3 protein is CASSPLGGTIDNEQFF. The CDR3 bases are TGTGCCAGCAGCCCCCTTGGGGGAACCATTGACAATGAGCAGTTCTTC.

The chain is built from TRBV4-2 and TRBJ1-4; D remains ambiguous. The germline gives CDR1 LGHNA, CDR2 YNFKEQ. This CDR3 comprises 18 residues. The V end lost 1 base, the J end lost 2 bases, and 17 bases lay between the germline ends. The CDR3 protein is CASSQVSPGVRTNEKLFF. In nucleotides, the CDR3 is TGTGCCAGCAGCCAAGTATCTCCTGGGGTTCGGACTAATGAAAAACTGTTTTTT.

As DNA, the CDR3 is TGTGCCAGCAGCTTAGTTGGTGTAGAAAGGGTTTTGAGAAATACGCAGTATTTT. Translation gives CASSLVGVERVLRNTQYF. The V call is TRBV7-2, the J call TRBJ2-3; D gene unclear. Between the trimmed V and J ends, which lost 1 base and 7 bases, there was a span of 24 bases. The CDR3 is made up of 18 amino acids. From germline, CDR1 is SGHTA and CDR2 FQGNSA.

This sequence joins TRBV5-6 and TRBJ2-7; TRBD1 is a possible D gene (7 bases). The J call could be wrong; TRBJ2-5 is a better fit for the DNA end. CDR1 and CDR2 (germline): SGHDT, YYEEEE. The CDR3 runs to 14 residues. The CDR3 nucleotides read TGTGCCAGCAGCGCGGGACAGCTACAAGAGACCCAGTACTTC. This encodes CASSAGQLQETQYF.

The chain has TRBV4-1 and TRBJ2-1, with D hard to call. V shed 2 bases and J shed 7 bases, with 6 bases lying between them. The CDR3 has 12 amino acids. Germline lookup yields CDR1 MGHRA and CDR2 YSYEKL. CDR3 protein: CASSQLRNEQFF. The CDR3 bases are TGCGCCAGCAGCCAACTGAGGAATGAGCAGTTCTTC.

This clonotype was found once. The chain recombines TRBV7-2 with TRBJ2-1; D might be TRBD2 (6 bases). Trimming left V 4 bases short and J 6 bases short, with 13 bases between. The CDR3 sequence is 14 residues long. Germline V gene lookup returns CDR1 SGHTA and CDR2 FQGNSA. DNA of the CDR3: TGTGCCAGCAGCTGGGGGGAGTCTGGCAATGAGCAGTTCTTC. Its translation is CASSWGESGNEQFF.

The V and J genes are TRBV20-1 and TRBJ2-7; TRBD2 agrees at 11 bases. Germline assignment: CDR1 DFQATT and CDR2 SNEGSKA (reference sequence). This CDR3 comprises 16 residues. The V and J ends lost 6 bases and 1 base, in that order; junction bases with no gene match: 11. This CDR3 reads CSAPRSSGRDSYEQYF. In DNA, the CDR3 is TGCAGTGCCCCTCGAAGTAGCGGGAGGGATTCCTACGAGCAGTACTTC.

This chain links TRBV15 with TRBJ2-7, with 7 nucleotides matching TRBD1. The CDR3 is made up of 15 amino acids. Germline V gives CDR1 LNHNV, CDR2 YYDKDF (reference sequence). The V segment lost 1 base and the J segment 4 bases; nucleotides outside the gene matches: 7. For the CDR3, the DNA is TGTGCCACCAGCAGAGTTCCGGACAGGCCATACGAGCAGTACTTC. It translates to CATSRVPDRPYEQYF.

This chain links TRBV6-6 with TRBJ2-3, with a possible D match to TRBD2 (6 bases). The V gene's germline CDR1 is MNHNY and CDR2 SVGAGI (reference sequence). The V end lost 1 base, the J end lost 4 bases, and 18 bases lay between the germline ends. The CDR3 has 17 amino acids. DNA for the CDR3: TGTGCCAGCAGTTACTACCCCTCTAGCGACCAAGCAGATACGCAGTATTTT. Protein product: CASSYYPSSDQADTQYF.